The clone carrying this T cell receptor beta chain was recorded once. Its specificity is not known. Profiled with immunoSEQ multiplex PCR; TCRdb holds only in-frame clones, not every one. The repertoire holds more than 120,000 clones, with 85% to 95% as singletons. The sample is drawn from a study of T cell responses to AZD1222 COVID-19 vaccine. Study-level results: Baseline testing showed seropositivity in only a handful of AZD1222 recipients.

Germline V CDR1 and CDR2: SGHVS, FQNEAQ. The CDR3 sequence is 16 residues long. Trimming at V came to 5 bases and at J to 5 bases, leaving 14 bases not matched to a gene. The sequence was collected from an adult in good health. This sample comprised peripheral blood, obtained on day 0 of AZD1222 vaccination. V gene TRBV7-8 combines with J gene TRBJ1-1; 7 bases align to TRBD1. CDR3 bases: TGTGCCAGCAGCCGACAAACAGGGGTGATCAGGACTGAAGCTTTCTTT. Translating it yields CASSRQTGVIRTEAFF.